Presented here are 3 T cell receptor beta chains from one specimen sequenced in a study of cytomegalovirus exposure and HLA in healthy donors (dated by TCRdb to about 2017). Library method: the immunoSEQ multiplex PCR assay. TCRdb retrieved this table from immuneACCESS and kept in-frame rearrangements only. Not all clones are present; in checked studies, unresolved V genes account for under half, and no reason is known for the remainder. The sample records approximately 82,000 clones, 85% to 95% of which are singletons. More than 0.65% of the sample is in the top ten clones. The sample comprised PBMCs. Receptors originate from a woman aged 18-30 years in good health and CMV-seronegative.

The chain is built from TRBV7-8 and TRBJ2-3; perhaps TRBD2 as D (6 bases). The CDR3 runs to 13 residues. From germline, CDR1 is SGHVS and CDR2 FQNEAQ. Trimming took off 6 bases at V and 3 bases at J, with 10 bases between the two ends. The CDR3 spells CASSSRETDTQYF. In DNA form, the CDR3 reads TGTGCCAGCAGTTCGCGGGAAACAGATACGCAGTATTTT.

This sequence joins TRBV2 and TRBJ2-7; D may be TRBD1 (5 bases). Germline values: CDR1 SNHLY, CDR2 FYNNEI. The CDR3 is 12 amino acids. V lost 9 bases and J lost 0, with 9 bases in between. CDR3 residues: CASGAFSYEQYF. The CDR3 DNA follows: TGTGCCAGTGGGGCCTTCTCCTACGAGCAGTACTTC.

The V call is TRBV7-6, the J call TRBJ2-7, with D possibly TRBD1 on 5 matching bases. Germline values: CDR1 SGHVS, CDR2 FNYEAQ. The length of the CDR3 is 13 residues. V was cut by 2 bases and J by 6 bases, with 11 bases left in between. Here the CDR3 DNA reads TGTGCCAGCAGCTTACAGGGTACGTCCGAGCAGTACTTC. It codes for CASSLQGTSEQYF.